This T cell receptor beta chain was recovered during a study of blood T cell repertoires in COVID-19. Across the whole study: Acute-phase and convalescent COVID-19 samples originated in the United States, Italy and Spain.

The CDR3 contains 14 residues. The J segment lost 9 bases and the V segment lost 6 bases, leaving 11 bases of the junction unmatched. Germline lookup yields CDR1 SGHNT and CDR2 YENEEA. Some clones are missing from TCRdb's copy, which holds only in-frame ones; the method was immunoSEQ multiplex PCR. Counted here are fewer than 350,000 clones, nearly 90% occurring once; the ten biggest clones make up 1.7%. The clonotype comes from a woman younger than 30 with acute COVID-19. Input material: PBMCs or T cells enriched from blood (not recorded which). The chain combines TRBV11-3 with TRBJ2-3; 8 bases line up with TRBD2. The CDR3 sequence is CASRLSGSAGTQYF. As DNA, the CDR3 is TGTGCCAGCAGGTTGAGCGGGAGTGCAGGAACGCAGTATTTT.